These T cell receptor beta chains were read from a single sample in a study of identical twins. TCRdb processed the 5' RACE reads anew with MiXCR; each CDR3 protein has one entry. The sample consists of approximately 190,000 distinct CDR3 sequences, approximately 15% of them appearing once. This same sample was also part of a study on T cells expressing NK-cell markers.

Input material: CD8+ T cells sorted from blood. The receptors were sampled from a woman younger than 30 in good health. Both conserved end residues are part of each CDR3. D genes are given only for firm matches. Clone size is stated in some rows and not others, as once, few, many or a class when expanded.

len	j_gene	d_gene	v_gene	abundance	CDR3nt	CDR3aa
17	TRBJ1-1	TRBD1	TRBV7-7	few	TGTGCTAGCAGCCCCGGGGTCCGGACAGGGGTGAACACTGAAGCTTTCTTT	CASSPGVRTGVNTEAFF
16	TRBJ2-1	.	TRBV7-9	.	TGTGCCAGCAGCTTAGCGACACAGGGTCCCAACAATGAGCAGTTCTTC	CASSLATQGPNNEQFF
15	TRBJ2-7	TRBD2	TRBV25-1	.	TGTGCCAGCAGTGATTGGGGGGGTGACGGCTACGAGCAGTACTTC	CASSDWGGDGYEQYF
17	TRBJ2-3	TRBD2	TRBV20-1	once	TGCAGTGCTACCGGGACTAGCGGGGGCCTAGGCACAGATACGCAGTATTTT	CSATGTSGGLGTDTQYF
14	TRBJ2-1	.	TRBV3-1	many	TGTGCCAGCAGCCACAACGGACAGTACAATGAGCAGTTCTTC	CASSHNGQYNEQFF
12	TRBJ2-2	.	TRBV5-4	.	TGTGCCAGCAGCTTCCAAGGCGGGGAGCTGTTTTTT	CASSFQGGELFF
15	TRBJ2-7	TRBD2	TRBV9	few	TGTGCCAGCAGCGACCCGAATAGCGGGAGACGTGAGCAGTACTTC	CASSDPNSGRREQYF
16	TRBJ2-7	TRBD1	TRBV27	few	TGTGCCAGCAGTTTACTACTTGGGACAGGGGTCGGGGAGCAGTACTTC	CASSLLLGTGVGEQYF
14	TRBJ2-7	.	TRBV6-5	few	TGTGCCAGCAGTTACGGGAGGGGGGCCTACGAGCAGTACTTC	CASSYGRGAYEQYF
11	TRBJ2-6	.	TRBV25-1	few	TGTGCCAGCAGTGAGGGCGTAGTCCTGACTTTC	CASSEGVVLTF
12	TRBJ2-1	.	TRBV4-3	few	TGCGCCAGCAGCCAAGGGGCCAATGAGCAGTTCTTC	CASSQGANEQFF
13	TRBJ2-7	.	TRBV7-6	few	TGTGCCAGCAGCTTAGGGCCAGCAAACGAGCAGTACTTC	CASSLGPANEQYF
11	TRBJ2-3	.	TRBV2	.	TGTGCCAGCCTCGGTCGAGATACGCAGTATTTT	CASLGRDTQYF
16	TRBJ2-3	TRBD2	TRBV10-3	.	TGTGCCATCTCCCGGGATAGCGGGGGCCTCGGGGATACGCAGTATTTT	CAISRDSGGLGDTQYF
15	TRBJ2-7	TRBD2	TRBV14	.	TGTGCCAGCAGCCAAGATCGGGGAGGGCCAAACGAGCAGTACTTC	CASSQDRGGPNEQYF
13	TRBJ2-7	.	TRBV7-9	.	TGTGCCAGCTCCGGGGGCACAGGGACCTTCACGTACTTC	CASSGGTGTFTYF
12	TRBJ1-5	.	TRBV6-2/TRBV6-3	few	TGTGCCAGCGGATGGCTTAATCAGCCCCAGCATTTT	CASGWLNQPQHF
15	TRBJ2-1	TRBD2	TRBV20-1	.	TGCAGTGCTAGAACGACTAGCGGCCAGTACAATGAGCAGTTCTTC	CSARTTSGQYNEQFF
15	TRBJ2-7	.	TRBV27	.	TGTGCCAGCAAGAAAGGACCGGGAAACTCCTACGAGCAGTACTTC	CASKKGPGNSYEQYF
14	TRBJ2-3	.	TRBV10-3	many	TGTGCCATCAGTGAGCTGGGGGGCTCAGATACGCAGTATTTT	CAISELGGSDTQYF
14	TRBJ1-1	.	TRBV10-3	many	TGTGCCATCAGTGAGCGTCCTGGGGTGGCTGAAGCTTTCTTT	CAISERPGVAEAFF
15	TRBJ2-3	.	TRBV12-3/TRBV12-4	.	TGTGCCAGCAGTTCCGAAACGTCCCCAGCAGGGACGCAGTATTTT	CASSSETSPAGTQYF
10	TRBJ1-1	.	TRBV20-1	.	TGCAGTGCTAGTAGTCCTGAAGCTTTCTTT	CSASSPEAFF
13	TRBJ2-5	TRBD2	TRBV4-2	.	TGTGCCAGCAGCGAACGGACTAGCGGGGCGGAGTACTTC	CASSERTSGAEYF
15	TRBJ2-1	TRBD1	TRBV5-6	few	TGTGCCAGCAGCGTGGGGACAGGGACCTACAATGAGCAGTTCTTC	CASSVGTGTYNEQFF
15	TRBJ2-2	.	TRBV4-1	few	TGCGCCAGCAGCCGAGGGGGGCGCGACACCGGGGAGCTGTTTTTT	CASSRGGRDTGELFF
16	TRBJ2-7	TRBD2	TRBV27	many	TGTGCCAGCAGAGCCTTCGCGGGGGGTCCCGACTACGAGCAGTACTTC	CASRAFAGGPDYEQYF
15	TRBJ2-4	.	TRBV9	.	TGTGCCAGCAGCCCATTCCAAGGCCAGGCCGACATTCAGTACTTC	CASSPFQGQADIQYF
15	TRBJ2-7	TRBD2	TRBV7-2	.	TGTGCCAGCAGCCACCCGACTAGCGGGAGCTACGAGCAGTACTTC	CASSHPTSGSYEQYF
13	TRBJ1-4	.	TRBV4-1	.	TGCGCCAGCAGCCCGACGGTTAATGAAAAACTGTTTTTT	CASSPTVNEKLFF
15	TRBJ2-3	.	TRBV12-3/TRBV12-4	.	TGTGCCAGCAGTTCGACGGCGGAAGGCACAGATACGCAGTATTTT	CASSSTAEGTDTQYF
12	TRBJ2-7	.	TRBV12-3/TRBV12-4	many	TGTGCCAGCAGTCTTACAGGGTCGGAGCAGTACTTC	CASSLTGSEQYF
13	TRBJ1-1	.	TRBV30	few	TGTGCCTGCACCGGGGAGGGGTCCACTGAAGCTTTCTTT	CACTGEGSTEAFF
11	TRBJ2-3	.	TRBV7-9	.	TGTGCCAGCGAAGCTACAGATACGCAGTATTTT	CASEATDTQYF
14	TRBJ1-5	.	TRBV4-1	few	TGCGCCAGCAGCCAAGTGAGTAGCAATCAGCCCCAGCATTTT	CASSQVSSNQPQHF
15	TRBJ2-3	.	TRBV6-1	few	TGTGCCAGTCGCCGGACCGCTGTCGGCACAGATACGCAGTATTTT	CASRRTAVGTDTQYF
18	TRBJ2-1	TRBD1	TRBV7-3	few	TGTGCCAGCAGCTTAAATCTCGGGGCGGGACAGGGGGGCAATGAGCAGTTCTTC	CASSLNLGAGQGGNEQFF
14	TRBJ2-7	.	TRBV20-1	.	TGCAGTGCCCCGCGTGAAGGGAGCATAGGCGAGCAGTACTTC	CSAPREGSIGEQYF
13	TRBJ2-1	TRBD2	TRBV7-9	.	TGTGCCAGCAGCTTAGGAAAACTAGCGGGGCCCTCGTTC	CASSLGKLAGPSF